This T cell receptor (beta chain) was profiled in a study of neurological immune-mediated disorders. The authors obtained over 200 million TCR-beta sequences from 15-18 subjects per sequencing run. TCRdb reprocessed the 5' RACE reads with MiXCR, giving one entry per CDR3 protein. This sample has around 30,000 distinct CDR3 sequences; over 3.5% occur once, and the top ten carry around a quarter. This clonotype showed up many times. What it recognizes is unknown. The germline CDR1 and CDR2 sequences are DFQATT and SNEGSKA (reference sequence). The CDR3 loop spans 15 amino acids. V shed 6 bases, J shed 7 bases, and the junction held 12 bases outside the gene matches. Study-wide results and limits: Private repertoires in all groups were suggested by the finding that expanded clones across subjects shared no CDR3 amino acid sequences.

The rearrangement uses TRBV20-1 and TRBJ2-3; 11 bases fit TRBD1. The origin of this receptor is a woman between 40 and 55 years old in good health. Sequenced material: CD4+ T cells from blood. The CDR3, as DNA: TGCAGTGCAGAGGGGGGACAGGGGGTAAGAAATACGCAGTATTTT. Translating it yields CSAEGGQGVRNTQYF.